This TCR beta chain was documented in a study of OX40 agonist ivuxolimab in advanced cancers. At the level of the study: Patients were given ivuxolimab, an antibody that agonizes OX40 (CD134). Points from the study as a whole: Dosing at 0.1 to 3.0 mg/kg was accompanied by clonal expansion of CD4+ and CD8+ blood T cells by week 6.

Only in-frame clones appear in the TCRdb table, and some are missing; sequencing was by immunoSEQ multiplex PCR. In the table there are roughly 69,000 clones, about 90% of which are singletons. The V end lost 3 bases, the J end lost 3 bases, and 8 bases lay between the germline ends. Germline assignment: CDR1 LNHDA and CDR2 SQIVND (reference sequence). This CDR3 is 13 amino acids long. This clone was seen just once. Its specificity is not known. The rearrangement links TRBV19 to TRBJ1-1, with a possible D match to TRBD1 (5 bases). The TCR comes from an adult with an advanced solid tumor such as melanoma, head and neck, liver or kidney cancer. Source: CD4+ or CD8+ T cells sorted from blood, taken in a trial of the OX40 agonist ivuxolimab. The CDR3 nucleotides are TGTGCCAGTAGTATTGGGACTTACACTGAAGCTTTCTTT. Protein product: CASSIGTYTEAFF.